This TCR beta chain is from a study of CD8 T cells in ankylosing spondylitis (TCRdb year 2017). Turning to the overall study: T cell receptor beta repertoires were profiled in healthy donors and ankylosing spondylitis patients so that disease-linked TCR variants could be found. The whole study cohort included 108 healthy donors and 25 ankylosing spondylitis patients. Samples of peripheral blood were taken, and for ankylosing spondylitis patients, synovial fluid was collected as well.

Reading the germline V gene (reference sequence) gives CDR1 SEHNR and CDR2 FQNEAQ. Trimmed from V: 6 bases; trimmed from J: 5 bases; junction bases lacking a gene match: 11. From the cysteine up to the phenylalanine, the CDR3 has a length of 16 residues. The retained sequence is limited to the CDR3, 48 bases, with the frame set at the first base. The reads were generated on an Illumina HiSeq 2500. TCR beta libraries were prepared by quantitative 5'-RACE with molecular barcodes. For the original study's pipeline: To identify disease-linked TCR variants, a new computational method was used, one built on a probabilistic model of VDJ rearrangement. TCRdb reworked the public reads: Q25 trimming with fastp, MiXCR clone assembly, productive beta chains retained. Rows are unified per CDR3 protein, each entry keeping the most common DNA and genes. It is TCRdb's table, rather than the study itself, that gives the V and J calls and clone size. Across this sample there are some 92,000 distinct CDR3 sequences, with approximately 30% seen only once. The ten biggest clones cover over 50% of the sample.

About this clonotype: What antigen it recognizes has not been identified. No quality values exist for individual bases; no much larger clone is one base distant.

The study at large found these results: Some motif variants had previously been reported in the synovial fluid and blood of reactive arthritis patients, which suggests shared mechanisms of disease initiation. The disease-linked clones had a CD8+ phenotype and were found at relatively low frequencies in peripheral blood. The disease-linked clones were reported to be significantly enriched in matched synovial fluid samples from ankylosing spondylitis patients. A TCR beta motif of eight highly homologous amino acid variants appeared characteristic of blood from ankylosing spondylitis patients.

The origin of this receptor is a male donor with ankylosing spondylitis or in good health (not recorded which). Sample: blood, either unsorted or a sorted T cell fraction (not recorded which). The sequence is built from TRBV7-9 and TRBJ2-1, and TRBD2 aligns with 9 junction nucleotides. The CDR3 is CASSHPPGLAHNEQFF. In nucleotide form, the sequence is TGTGCCAGCAGTCACCCCCCGGGACTAGCCCACAATGAGCAGTTCTTC.